This TCR beta chain emerged from a study of blood T cell repertoires in COVID-19. Study-level background: The origin of the acute and convalescent COVID-19 samples was the United States, Italy and Spain. Sources were T cells, B-cell-depleted T cells, or PBMCs; the material itself was cDNA or gDNA.

Original handling: Amplifying reference gene primers gave estimates of nucleated cell counts. The table came from immunoSEQ multiplex PCR; TCRdb's copy has only in-frame clones and leaves some out. V and J calls and clone size are those listed in that table; D and trimming were worked out from the DNA. The sample lists approximately 190,000 clones; 80% to 90% were seen once. The source material was peripheral blood. The source is a woman aged 70-85 years with active or convalescent COVID-19.

CDR3 sequence: CASSPTGTGSASEAFF. The CDR3 DNA follows: TGTGCCAGCTCACCTACCGGGACAGGGAGCGCCAGTGAAGCTTTCTTT. This sequence joins TRBV18 and TRBJ1-1; 9 nucleotides line up with TRBD1. The CDR3 runs 16 residues. V was pared by 3 bases and J by 7 bases, with 12 bases of the junction left unmatched. Germline V gene lookup returns CDR1 KGHSH and CDR2 LQKENI.